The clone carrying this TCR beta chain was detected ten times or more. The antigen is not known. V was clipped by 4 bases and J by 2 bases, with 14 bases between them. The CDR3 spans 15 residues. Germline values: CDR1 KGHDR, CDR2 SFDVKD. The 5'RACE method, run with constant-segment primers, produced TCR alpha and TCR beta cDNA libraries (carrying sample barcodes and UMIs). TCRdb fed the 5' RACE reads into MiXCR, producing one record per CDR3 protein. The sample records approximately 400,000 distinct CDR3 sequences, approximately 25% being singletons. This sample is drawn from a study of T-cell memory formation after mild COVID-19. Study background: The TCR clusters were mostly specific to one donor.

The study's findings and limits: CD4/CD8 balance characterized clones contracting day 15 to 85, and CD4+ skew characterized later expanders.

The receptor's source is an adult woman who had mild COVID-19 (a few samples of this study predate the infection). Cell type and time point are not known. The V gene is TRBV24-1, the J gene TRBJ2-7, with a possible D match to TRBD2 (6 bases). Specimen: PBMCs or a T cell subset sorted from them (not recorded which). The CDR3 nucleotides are TGTGCCACCAGTGACTCCCGGGACTTAACCTACGAGCAGTACTTC. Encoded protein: CATSDSRDLTYEQYF.